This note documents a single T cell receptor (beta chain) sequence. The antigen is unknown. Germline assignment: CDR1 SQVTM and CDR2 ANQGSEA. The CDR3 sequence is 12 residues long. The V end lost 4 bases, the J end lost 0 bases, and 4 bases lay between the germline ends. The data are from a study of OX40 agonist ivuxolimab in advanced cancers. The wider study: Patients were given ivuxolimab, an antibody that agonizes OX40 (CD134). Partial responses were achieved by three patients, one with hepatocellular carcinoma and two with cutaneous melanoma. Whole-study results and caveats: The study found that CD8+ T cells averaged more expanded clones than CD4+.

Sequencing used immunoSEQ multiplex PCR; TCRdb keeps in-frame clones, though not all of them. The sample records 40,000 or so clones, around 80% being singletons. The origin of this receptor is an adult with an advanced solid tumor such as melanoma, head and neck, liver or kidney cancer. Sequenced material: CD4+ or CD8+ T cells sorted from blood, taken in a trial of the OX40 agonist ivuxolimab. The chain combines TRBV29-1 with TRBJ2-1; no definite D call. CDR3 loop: CSVGRSYNEQFF. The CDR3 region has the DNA TGCAGCGTTGGTCGCTCCTACAATGAGCAGTTCTTC.